In this sample, the clone carrying this T cell receptor (beta chain) turned up once. Germline V gene sequence: CDR1 SEHNR, CDR2 FQNEAQ (reference sequence). The CDR3 sequence is 15 residues long. V shed 6 bases, J shed 6 bases, and the junction held 11 bases outside the gene matches. The data were taken from a study of shared clonotypes between healthy human individuals. The assay ran at deep level. An even split of each subset's genomic DNA across several immunoSEQ plates was performed. Authors' processing steps: Junction-only immunoSEQ sequences carried no quality scores, so filtering differed. Produced via immunoSEQ multiplex PCR; TCRdb's table is partial and in-frame only. The DNA gave D and trimming, while V, J and clone size come from that table. The sample shows more than 400,000 clones, about 95% of them seen only once.

The J gene is TRBJ2-7, the V gene TRBV7-9; 10 positions agree with TRBD1. Sequenced: naive CD4+ T cells sorted from blood. Indicated subset: CD45RA+ positively selected. The source of this sequence is a woman aged 30 to 39 in good health. In DNA, the CDR3 is TGTGCCAGCAGTTTCCGGGACAGGGGTTTCTTCGAGCAGTACTTC. Translated: CASSFRDRGFFEQYF.